This T cell receptor beta chain stems from a study of T-cell reconstitution after alpha-beta-depleted transplantation in children. Findings and limits, study-wide: Among T cells one year after transplant, newly produced cells accounted for most counts and diversity. Surviving recipient T cells and thymic progenitors produced the high day-60 TCRbeta diversity seen in some patients. About two months after transplant, alpha-beta T cells reportedly came from several hundred expanded graft clones.

The library targeted TCRbeta and was prepared with unique molecular identifiers. TCRdb re-derived calls from the PCR reads in MiXCR, one entry per CDR3 protein. The sample has hundreds of thousands of distinct CDR3 sequences, 10% to 15% seen once. This clonotype was recorded a few times. Its antigen is undetermined. Germline loops: CDR1 SGHTA, CDR2 FQGTGA. V shed 1 base and J 5 bases; nucleotides not matched to a gene: 9. The CDR3 contains 16 residues. The clonotype originates from a male patient between 10 and 17 years old who had a stem cell transplant for acute myeloid leukemia, so the T cells may come from the graft donor. The V gene is TRBV7-3, the J gene TRBJ2-7; TRBD2 matches 9 bases. Sequenced material: PBMCs, mostly from graft donor cells, taken 360 days after TCRalphabeta/CD19-depleted stem cell transplant. The CDR3 DNA follows: TGTGCCAGCAGCTTAATTCCGGGACTAGCTCGCAACGAGCAGTACTTC. Protein product: CASSLIPGLARNEQYF.